The 25 T cell receptor beta chains below were found in one sample sequenced in a study of spatial heterogeneity in lung cancer. TCRdb itself ran the 5' RACE reads through MiXCR, one entry per CDR3 protein. The sample has over 14,000 distinct CDR3 sequences; roughly 4% are singletons. Time point meaning: sample taken at primary tumor resection. The source was normal lung tissue next to the tumor, collected at surgery. The receptors come from a male donor with early-stage non-small cell lung cancer.

This clonotype was picked up many times. This beta chain is off target for a library built for alpha chains, so its abundance means little. The rearrangement joins TRBV3-1 to TRBJ1-6, with D possibly TRBD1 on 5 matching bases. V was shortened by 4 bases and J by 6 bases, with 13 bases between the two germline ends. This CDR3 contains 15 residues. Germline V gene lookup returns CDR1 LGHDT and CDR2 YNNKEL (reference sequence). For the CDR3, the DNA is TGTGCCAGCAGCCGGCCGGGACTTAGTAATTCACCCCTCCACTTT. It is translated as CASSRPGLSNSPLHF.

With regard to this clonotype: A library prepared for alpha chains yielded this beta chain as an off-target read; its size is of little meaning. CDR3 in DNA: TGTGCCAGCAGTGGACAGGGGGTCCCTCCCGGAGGGTACGAGCAGTACTTC. This gives the protein CASSGQGVPPGGYEQYF. The gene calls are TRBV28 and TRBJ2-7, with 10 nucleotides matching TRBD1. J lost 4 bases, V lost 5 bases, and 14 bases had no gene match. CDR3 length: 17 residues. Germline V gene data show CDR1 as MDHEN and CDR2 as SYDVKM. The full variable domain, with the rest looked up from reference TRBV28 and TRBJ2-7, is DVKVTQSSRYLVKRTGEKVFLECVQDMDHENMFWYRQDPGLGLRLIYFSYDVKMKEKGDIPEGYSVSREKKERFSLILESASTNQTSMYLCASSGQGVPPGGYEQYFGPGTRLTVT.

This clonotype was found many times. This beta chain is off target for a library built for alpha chains, so its abundance means little. The V call is TRBV13, the J call TRBJ2-5; D uncertain. This CDR3 comprises 15 residues. Germline V lookup: CDR1 PRHDT, CDR2 FYEKMQ (reference sequence). Between the trimmed V and J ends, which lost 4 bases and 5 bases, there was a span of 17 bases. The CDR3 nucleotides read TGTGCCAGCAGCTCCAGGAACAGCCTGGGGGAGACCCAGTACTTC. It is translated as CASSSRNSLGETQYF.

This clonotype was seen repeatedly, ten times or more. The library was built for alpha chains, so this beta chain is an off-target read and its size means little. The chain carries TRBV20-1 and TRBJ2-3; 7 bases agree with TRBD2. After removal of 3 bases from V and 0 bases from J, the junction contained 6 bases not matched to a gene. This CDR3 region has 15 residues. CDR1 and CDR2 (germline): DFQATT, SNEGSKA (reference sequence). The CDR3 loop is CSASGGVTSTDTQYF. CDR3 in DNA: TGCAGTGCTAGTGGGGGGGTAACTAGCACAGATACGCAGTATTTT.

This clonotype was found many times. Because the library targeted alpha chains, this beta chain is an off-target read whose size means little. This sequence joins TRBV29-1 and TRBJ2-7; D is possibly TRBD2 (6 bases). Looked up from germline, CDR1 is SQVTM and CDR2 is ANQGSEA. The V gene lost 4 bases and the J gene lost 3 bases, with 10 bases spanning the gap. This CDR3 comprises 12 residues. The CDR3 protein is CSVGGVSYEQYF. In nucleotides, the CDR3 is TGCAGCGTTGGGGGGGTAAGCTACGAGCAGTACTTC.

This clonotype was seen repeatedly, ten times or more. This beta chain is an unintended read in a library built for alpha chains; its size means little. The rearrangement links TRBV4-2 to TRBJ2-5; no clear D. The V gene's germline CDR1 is LGHNA and CDR2 YNFKEQ. With 1 base removed from V and 4 bases from J, the gap between germline ends came to 13 bases. This CDR3 is 15 amino acids long. The CDR3: CASSQGLGQVETQYF. CDR3 in DNA: TGTGCCAGCAGCCAAGGTTTAGGGCAGGTAGAGACCCAGTACTTC.

This clonotype was seen ten or more times. This beta chain turned up in a library designed for alpha chains; as an off-target read, its abundance says little. The CDR3 here is CASSEPLSYEQYF. The CDR3 nucleotides are TGCGCCAGCAGTGAGCCCCTTTCCTACGAGCAGTACTTC. This rearrangement joins TRBV10-2 to TRBJ2-7; D unclear. This CDR3 contains 13 residues. The germline V and J ends were trimmed by 2 bases and 1 base, with 6 bases remaining between them. Germline-derived CDR1 and CDR2 are WSHSY and SAAADI.

This clonotype was counted at least ten times. This beta chain is a stray sequence in a library constructed for alpha chains; its clone size is not meaningful. The V and J genes are TRBV3-1 and TRBJ2-1; the D gene is possibly TRBD2 (7 bases). The CDR3 spans 17 residues. Germline values: CDR1 LGHDT, CDR2 YNNKEL (reference sequence). V lost 3 bases to trimming and J lost 4 bases, with 19 bases between them. CDR3 sequence: CASSHVSWGGHYNEQFF. CDR3 sequence (DNA): TGTGCCAGCAGCCACGTGTCATGGGGGGGCCATTACAATGAGCAGTTCTTC.

This clonotype was observed at least ten times. Because the library targeted alpha chains, this beta chain is an off-target read whose size means little. The chain carries TRBV6-5 and TRBJ1-1, with D possibly TRBD1 on 6 matching bases. The CDR3 runs 14 residues. The germline V gene has CDR1 MNHEY and CDR2 SVGAGI. V was shortened by 5 bases and J by 4 bases, with 14 bases between the two germline ends. Here the CDR3 DNA reads TGTGCCAGCAGTCTCGACAGGCTAGGCACTGAAGCTTTCTTT. The encoded protein is CASSLDRLGTEAFF.

This clonotype appeared many times. This beta chain was picked up by a library intended for alpha chains and is off target, so its count carries little meaning. The rearrangement uses TRBV20-1 and TRBJ2-3; D is perhaps TRBD2 (6 bases). V gave up 3 bases and J gave up 2 bases, with 9 bases separating them. This CDR3 region has 13 residues. Germline V gene sequence: CDR1 DFQATT, CDR2 SNEGSKA (reference sequence). The CDR3 bases are TGCAGTGCTAGGGCGGGGCTCACAGATACGCAGTATTTT. It codes for CSARAGLTDTQYF.

This clonotype was counted ten times or more. This beta chain is off target for a library built for alpha chains, so its abundance means little. The gene calls are TRBV9 and TRBJ1-2, with a tentative D call TRBD1 (6 bases). The CDR3 loop spans 12 amino acids. V lost 7 bases and J lost 3, with 10 bases in between. CDR1 is SGDLS, CDR2 YYNGEE, per germline. CDR3 DNA sequence: TGTGCCAGCTGGCGACAGGACTATGGCTACACCTTC. Its protein is CASWRQDYGYTF.

This clonotype was recorded many times. Because the library targeted alpha chains, this beta chain is an off-target read whose size means little. CDR3: CVPGVDRDRGLPYSNQPQHF. The CDR3 coding sequence is TGTGTGCCAGGGGTAGACCGGGACAGGGGACTCCCTTATAGCAATCAGCCCCAGCATTTT. The chain combines TRBV19 with TRBJ1-5; 10 bases are a match to TRBD1. Looked up from germline, CDR1 is LNHDA and CDR2 is SQIVND (reference sequence). This CDR3 is 20 amino acids long.

At least ten counts were recorded for this clonotype. The size of this beta chain means little, since it is a stray read in a library made for alpha chains. The rearrangement links TRBV6-1 to TRBJ1-1; the D gene is possibly TRBD1 (5 bases). V was trimmed by 7 bases and J by 2 bases, leaving 17 bases between them. CDR1 and CDR2 from the germline V gene are MNHNS and SASEGT. The CDR3 has 15 residues. This chain's CDR3 is CASTHVGGSNTEAFF. CDR3 nucleotide sequence: TGTGCCAGCACCCATGTGGGGGGGTCCAACACTGAAGCTTTCTTT.

This clonotype was detected many times. The library was prepared for alpha chains; this beta chain is a stray read, so its frequency means little. The chain's CDR3 is CASSIGSSGPTTSYNEQFF. CDR3 bases: TGTGCCAGTAGTATAGGCTCTAGCGGTCCTACAACCTCCTACAATGAGCAGTTCTTC. This chain joins TRBV19 and TRBJ2-1, with 7 bases identical to TRBD2. The CDR3 spans 19 residues. J gave up 0 bases and V 1 base, and 12 bases lay outside the gene matches. The germline gives CDR1 LNHDA, CDR2 SQIVND (reference sequence).

This clonotype was counted ten times or more. This beta chain appears as a stray read in a library generated for alpha chains; its size is not informative. The gene calls are TRBV27 and TRBJ2-7; 12 bases map to TRBD2. The CDR3 totals 15 residues. V dropped 8 bases and J dropped 6; count of bases not matched to a gene: 11. Germline CDR1 MNHEY, CDR2 SMNVEV (reference sequence). The CDR3 DNA follows: TGTGCCAGCTCTACCACGACTAGCGGGAGCCTCGAGCAGTACTTC. This translates into CASSTTTSGSLEQYF.

This clonotype was observed many times. Little can be read into the size of this beta chain, an off-target read in a library designed for alpha chains. The chain couples TRBV7-9 to TRBJ1-5, with 8 nucleotides matching TRBD1. The germline V gene encodes CDR1 SEHNR and CDR2 FQNEAQ (reference sequence). The CDR3 is 15 residues long. V lost 5 bases and J lost 11; bases outside the gene matches: 14. DNA for the CDR3: TGTGCCAGCAGCACCGGACAGGGTCCCAATGAAGCCCAGCATTTT. It encodes CASSTGQGPNEAQHF.

There are many counts of this clonotype. This beta chain came through as a stray read in a library set up for alpha chains, and its size says little. This chain uses TRBV7-9 with TRBJ1-2; 7 nucleotides line up with TRBD1. CDR1 and CDR2 (germline): SEHNR, FQNEAQ (reference sequence). The V gene end was trimmed by 1 base and the J gene end by 8 bases; junction bases not matched to a gene: 10. This CDR3 comprises 15 residues. CDR3 amino acids: CASSLDGQAARGYTF. The CDR3 nucleotides read TGTGCCAGCAGCTTAGATGGACAGGCGGCGAGGGGCTACACCTTC.

This clonotype has at least ten counts. This beta chain appears as a stray read in a library generated for alpha chains; its size is not informative. The gene calls are TRBV29-1 and TRBJ2-1; possible D gene TRBD1, 6 bases. The CDR3 is 11 residues long. Trimming left V 6 bases short and J 9 bases short, with 12 bases between. The germline CDR1 and CDR2 sequences are SQVTM and ANQGSEA. The CDR3: CSVNRDGEQFF. The CDR3, as DNA: TGCAGCGTAAACAGGGACGGTGAGCAGTTCTTC.

Many counts were recorded for this clonotype. A library prepared for alpha chains yielded this beta chain as an off-target read; its size is of little meaning. This chain uses TRBV7-9 with TRBJ1-4; 9 bases match TRBD1. The trim removed 5 bases at V and 7 bases at J, leaving 11 bases unmatched. CDR1 is SEHNR, CDR2 FQNEAQ, per germline (reference sequence). The CDR3 runs 16 residues. This CDR3 reads CASSLSGGQGGEKLFF. The CDR3 coding sequence is TGTGCCAGCAGCCTGTCCGGGGGACAGGGCGGTGAAAAACTGTTTTTT.

This clonotype was seen ten or more times. This beta chain turned up in a library designed for alpha chains; as an off-target read, its abundance says little. The chain carries TRBV2 and TRBJ1-1, with D tentatively TRBD1 (6 bases). Germline CDR1 and CDR2: SNHLY and FYNNEI. Trimming cost V 6 bases and J 3 bases, with 14 bases left between them. The CDR3 is made up of 14 amino acids. CDR3 sequence: CASSLTGAYTEAFF. The CDR3 DNA reads TGTGCCAGCAGCCTGACAGGTGCTTACACTGAAGCTTTCTTT.

The table lists this clonotype with many counts. Because this beta chain is a stray read in a library intended to capture alpha chains, its abundance should not be given much weight. This rearrangement joins TRBV7-8 to TRBJ2-3; TRBD2 aligns across 10 bases. With 5 bases clipped from V and 0 bases from J, the junction kept 8 bases outside the gene matches. This CDR3 comprises 17 residues. CDR1 SGHVS and CDR2 FQNEAQ come from the germline V gene. The CDR3 DNA is TGTGCCAGCAGCCCCCGGACTAGCGGACAGAGCACAGATACGCAGTATTTT. This codes for CASSPRTSGQSTDTQYF.

This clonotype showed up many times. In a library made to pick up alpha chains, this beta chain is a stray read with a size that means little. The chain combines TRBV2 with TRBJ1-3, with a possible D match to TRBD1 (6 bases). Germline-derived CDR1 and CDR2 are SNHLY and FYNNEI. This CDR3 is 15 amino acids long. The V gene lost 9 bases and the J gene lost 8 bases, with 23 bases spanning the gap. CDR3 DNA: TGTGCCAGTAGCACCCAAACACGGGGGCAGGACACCATATATTTT. It translates to CASSTQTRGQDTIYF. The variable domain in full, with the rest retrieved from reference TRBV2 and TRBJ1-3, is EPEVTQTPSHQVTQMGQEVILRCVPISNHLYFYWYRQILGQKVEFLVSFYNNEISEKSEIFDDQFSVERPDGSNFTLKIRSTKLEDSAMYFCASSTQTRGQDTIYFGEGSWLTVV.

The table lists this clonotype with many counts. For a library built for alpha chains, this beta chain is a stray read; little rests on its size. The chain couples TRBV25-1 to TRBJ2-1; possible D gene TRBD2, 6 bases. The CDR3 has 14 amino acids. Germline V gene sequence: CDR1 MGHDK, CDR2 SYGVNS. Trimming shortened V by 4 bases and J by 4 bases, and 11 bases separated the two germline ends. The CDR3 DNA is TGTGCCAGCAGTGGGCCCGGGACTTACAATGAGCAGTTCTTC. Protein: CASSGPGTYNEQFF.

This clonotype appeared many times. This beta chain represents an off-target read in a library built for alpha chains; its size is of limited meaning. V and J are TRBV21-1 and TRBJ2-7; the table's D call of TRBD2 was not tested on the DNA. TRBV21-1 is labeled a pseudogene. The CDR3 has 15 residues. The CDR3 coding sequence is TGTGCCAGCAGCAAAGGCCTAGCGGTCTCCTACGAGCAGTACTTC. Amino acids: CASSKGLAVSYEQYF.

This clonotype was detected ten times or more. For a library built for alpha chains, this beta chain is a stray read; little rests on its size. The chain employs TRBV5-1 and TRBJ1-5, with a tentative D call TRBD1 (5 bases). Trimming pared 4 bases from V and 0 bases from J, leaving 8 bases between. There are 14 residues in the CDR3. Germline V gene data show CDR1 as SGHRS and CDR2 as YFSETQ. CDR3 DNA sequence: TGCGCCAGCAGCCCAGACAGTAGCAATCAGCCCCAGCATTTT. It encodes CASSPDSSNQPQHF.